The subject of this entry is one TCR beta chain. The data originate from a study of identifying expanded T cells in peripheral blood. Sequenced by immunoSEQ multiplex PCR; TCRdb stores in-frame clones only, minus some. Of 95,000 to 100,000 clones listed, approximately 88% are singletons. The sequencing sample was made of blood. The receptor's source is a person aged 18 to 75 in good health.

The CDR3 reads CASSLVDTQYF. CDR3 bases: TGTGCCAGCAGCTTGGTTGATACGCAGTATTTT. The chain recombines TRBV5-6 with TRBJ2-3; D is unresolved. Germline V gene lookup returns CDR1 SGHDT and CDR2 YYEEEE. The CDR3 extends over 11 amino acids. Trimming cost V 0 bases and J 6 bases, with 2 bases left between them.